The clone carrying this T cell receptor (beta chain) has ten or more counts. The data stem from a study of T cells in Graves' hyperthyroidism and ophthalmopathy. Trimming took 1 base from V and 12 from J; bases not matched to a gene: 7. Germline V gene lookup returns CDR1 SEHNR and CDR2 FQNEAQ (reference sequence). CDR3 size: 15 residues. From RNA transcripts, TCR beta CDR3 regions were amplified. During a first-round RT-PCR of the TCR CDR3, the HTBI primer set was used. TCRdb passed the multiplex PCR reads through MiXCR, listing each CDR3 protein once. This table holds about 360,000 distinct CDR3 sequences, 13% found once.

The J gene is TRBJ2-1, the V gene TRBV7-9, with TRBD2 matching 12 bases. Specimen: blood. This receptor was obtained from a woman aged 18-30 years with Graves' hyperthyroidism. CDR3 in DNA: TGTGCCAGCAGCTTAGGGCCTAGCGGGGGGGCATGGCAGTTCTTC. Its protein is CASSLGPSGGAWQFF. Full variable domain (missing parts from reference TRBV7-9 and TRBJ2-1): DTGVSQNPRHKITKRGQNVTFRCDPISEHNRLYWYRQTLGQGPEFLTYFQNEAQLEKSRLLSDRFSAERPKGSFSTLEIQRTEQGDSAMYLCASSLGPSGGAWQFFGPGTRLTVL.